These T cell receptor beta chains were read from a single sample in a study of blood T cell repertoires in COVID-19. Data came from immunoSEQ multiplex PCR; TCRdb stores just in-frame clones and leaves some out. Seen here are 300,000 to 400,000 clones, more than 70% observed once, and the top ten hold under 3%. The sequenced material came from peripheral blood. All receptors come from a man younger than 45 with active or convalescent COVID-19. The CDR3 runs from the conserved cysteine through the conserved F or W. D genes are given only for firm matches. Only part of the rows carry a size: once, few, many, or a class if the clone is expanded.

TRBV14	-	TRBD1	TRBJ1-1	TGTGCCAGCAGTGGACAGGCAAACACTGAAGCTTTCTTT	CASSGQANTEAFF
TRBV24-1	-	TRBD1	TRBJ2-5	TGTGCCACCAGTGACACCGGGACAGGGGGCGCAGAGACCCAGTACTTC	CATSDTGTGGAETQYF
TRBV5-6	-	TRBD1	TRBJ2-1	TGTGCCAGCAGCTTGTGGACAGGGGGAAATGAGCAGTTCTTC	CASSLWTGGNEQFF
TRBV6-5	-	-	TRBJ1-1	TGTGCCAGCAGTCCCCTTGGCATCAGGTCGGCTTTCTTT	CASSPLGIRSAFF
TRBV21-1	once	-	TRBJ1-1	TGTGCCAGCAGCCCTTTCGACAGGAAGAACACTGAAGCTTTCTTT	CASSPFDRKNTEAFF
TRBV6-5	-	-	TRBJ1-2	TGTGCCACCCAGCCCGGGGGGAGATATGGCTACACCTTC	CATQPGGRYGYTF
TRBV5-4	-	-	TRBJ2-2	TGTGCCAGCAGCTTCGGGAACGGGCAGAGGGAGCTGTTTTTT	CASSFGNGQRELFF
TRBV18	-	-	TRBJ2-5	TGTGCCAGCTCATCCAGTCTAGCGACCCAAGAGACCCAGTACTTC	CASSSSLATQETQYF
TRBV29-1	-	TRBD1	TRBJ1-4	TGCAGCGCTGAGGTTCCGCCGGGACAGGGATTTGGTAATGAAAAACTGTTTTTT	CSAEVPPGQGFGNEKLFF
TRBV7-2	-	-	TRBJ1-1	TGTGCCAGCAGCGCAACGACAGGACACACTGAAGCTTTCTTT	CASSATTGHTEAFF
TRBV4-1	-	TRBD1	TRBJ1-5	TGCGCCAGCAGCCACGAGGACAGGGGGTATGGACAGCCCCAGCATTTT	CASSHEDRGYGQPQHF
TRBV14	-	TRBD1	TRBJ1-1	TGTGCCAGCAGCCAAACGACAGGGGGATGGGTCACTGAAGCTTTCTTT	CASSQTTGGWVTEAFF
TRBV29-1	-	TRBD2	TRBJ2-1	TGCAGCGTCCTGGGACTAGCGGGAGTTGGGGAGCAGTTCTTC	CSVLGLAGVGEQFF
TRBV11-2	-	-	TRBJ2-3	TGTGCCAGCAGCTGGGCCGGGAGCCTCTCAACAGATACGCAGTATTTT	CASSWAGSLSTDTQYF
TRBV25-1	once	TRBD1	TRBJ1-5	TGTGCCAGCAGTGAAGGGACAGGGGGGACGATTGGGCAGCCCCAGCATTTT	CASSEGTGGTIGQPQHF
TRBV4-1	-	-	TRBJ2-1	TGCGCCAGCAGCCAAGAATGGGGAGCCGGGGGAAATGAGCAGTTCTTC	CASSQEWGAGGNEQFF
TRBV20-1	-	-	TRBJ1-2	TGCAGTGCTAGTCCCCCGGGGGGCTACACCTTC	CSASPPGGYTF
TRBV19	once	TRBD1	TRBJ1-5	TGTGCCAGTAGAGGACAGGGGCGCAATCAGCCCCAGCATTTT	CASRGQGRNQPQHF
TRBV18	-	-	TRBJ1-2	TGTGCCAGCTCACCAATTGAGGGGGTTGCTGGCTACACCTTC	CASSPIEGVAGYTF
TRBV6-6	once	TRBD2	TRBJ2-1	TGTGCCAGCATAGGACTAGCTTATGAGCAGTTCTTC	CASIGLAYEQFF
TRBV7-9	-	TRBD1	TRBJ2-7	TGTGCCAGCAGAAAGGGACAGGGAGCCTACGAGCAGTACTTC	CASRKGQGAYEQYF
TRBV4-1	-	-	TRBJ2-2	TGCGCCAGCAGCTATGGACTATACACCGGGGAGCTGTTTTTT	CASSYGLYTGELFF
TRBV4-3	-	TRBD1	TRBJ1-2	TGCGCCAGCAGCCAAGACAGGGGGATCTATGGCTACACCTTC	CASSQDRGIYGYTF
TRBV7-2	-	-	TRBJ2-1	TGTGCCAGCAGCTTTTGGCGGGACAATGAGCAGTTCTTC	CASSFWRDNEQFF
TRBV7-2	-	TRBD2	TRBJ2-1	TGTGCCAGCAGCCCTGCGGGACTAGCGAGGGCAAATGAGCAGTTCTTC	CASSPAGLARANEQFF
TRBV7-2	-	TRBD1	TRBJ1-4	TGTGCCAGCAGCGGGCGGACAGGTGCAACTAATGAAAAACTGTTTTTT	CASSGRTGATNEKLFF
TRBV30	-	-	TRBJ1-4	TGTGCTGGGGGGGGAGGTGAAAAACTGTTTTTT	CAGGGGEKLFF
TRBV5-4	-	-	TRBJ1-6	TGTGCCAGCAGTCCTTCGGCCCGGCGGGGTTCACCCCTCCACTTT	CASSPSARRGSPLHF
TRBV4-1	-	-	TRBJ1-3	TGCGCCAGCAGCCCCACAGGGCCTCACTCTGGAAACACCATATATTTT	CASSPTGPHSGNTIYF
TRBV30	-	TRBD1	TRBJ1-1	TGTGCCTGGAGGAGACAGGGTACTGAAGCTTTCTTT	CAWRRQGTEAFF
TRBV5-5	-	-	TRBJ1-1	TGTGCCAGCAGCTTCCTAGACAACACTGAAGCTTTCTTT	CASSFLDNTEAFF
TRBV12-3/TRBV12-4	-	-	TRBJ1-2	TGTGCCAGCAGTTACTCGGGAGGGGGCTACACCTTC	CASSYSGGGYTF
TRBV15	-	TRBD1	TRBJ2-7	TGTGCCACCAGCGGATCGGGACAGGGCAAGCAGTACTTC	CATSGSGQGKQYF
TRBV19	-	TRBD2	TRBJ2-1	TGTGCCAGTAGTGCCACTAGCGGCGATGAGCAGTTCTTC	CASSATSGDEQFF
TRBV9	few	-	TRBJ2-1	TGTGCCAGCAGCGTAGCTCCAGCGGGGACAAACAATGAGCAGTTCTTC	CASSVAPAGTNNEQFF
TRBV27	once	-	TRBJ2-7	TGTGCCAGCAGTTTCGGGCGGGTTCCCTACGAGCAGTACTTC	CASSFGRVPYEQYF
TRBV2	-	TRBD1	TRBJ1-4	TGTGCCAGCAGTAGGGGGCAGACTAATGAAAAACTGTTTTTT	CASSRGQTNEKLFF
TRBV19	-	-	TRBJ1-6	TGTGCCAGTAGTGGACTATATAATTCACCCCTCCACTTT	CASSGLYNSPLHF
TRBV6-1	-	-	TRBJ1-4	TGTGCCAGCAGTGAATTGGGGGGGAATGGTGAAAAACTGTTTTTT	CASSELGGNGEKLFF
TRBV24-1	-	TRBD1	TRBJ2-6	TGTGCCACCAGTGATCCAACAGGGGTGTCTGGGGCCAACGTCCTGACTTTC	CATSDPTGVSGANVLTF
TRBV7-2	-	-	TRBJ2-5	TGTGCCAGCACCGCCAGCGGAATCTCAGAGACCCAGTACTTC	CASTASGISETQYF
TRBV3-1/TRBV3-2	-	TRBD2	TRBJ2-7	TGTGCCAGCAGCCCTCGGGGGGCCTACGAGCAGTACTTC	CASSPRGAYEQYF